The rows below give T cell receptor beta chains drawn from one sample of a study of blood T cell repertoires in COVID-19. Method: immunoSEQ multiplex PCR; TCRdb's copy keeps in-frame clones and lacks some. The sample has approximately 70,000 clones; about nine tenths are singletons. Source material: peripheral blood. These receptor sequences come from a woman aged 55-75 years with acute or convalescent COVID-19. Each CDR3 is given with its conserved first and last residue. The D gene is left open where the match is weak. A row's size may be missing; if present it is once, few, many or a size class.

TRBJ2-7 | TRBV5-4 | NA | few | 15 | TGTGCCAGCAGCTTGGGACAGATAAGCTCCTACGAGCAGTACTTC | CASSLGQISSYEQYF
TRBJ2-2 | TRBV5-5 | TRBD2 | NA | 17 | TGTGCCAGCAGCTCAGTGCCGGGACTAGCGGGGTCCGGGGAGCTGTTTTTT | CASSSVPGLAGSGELFF
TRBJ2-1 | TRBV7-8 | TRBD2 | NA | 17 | TGTGCCAGCAGAAAAAAACCTAGCGGGGGGGCCTACAATGAGCAGTTCTTC | CASRKKPSGGAYNEQFF
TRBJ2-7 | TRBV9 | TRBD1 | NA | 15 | TGTGCCAGCAGCGCCCGGGACAGGGGATCCTACGAGCAGTACTTC | CASSARDRGSYEQYF
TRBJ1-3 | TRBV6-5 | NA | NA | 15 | TGTGCCAGCACCTACTCCGGGGTAAATGGAAACACCATATATTTT | CASTYSGVNGNTIYF
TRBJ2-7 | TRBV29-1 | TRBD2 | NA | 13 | TGCAGCGTTGAACCCAGCGGGGGAGGCGAGCAGTACTTC | CSVEPSGGGEQYF
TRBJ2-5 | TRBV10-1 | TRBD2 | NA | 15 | TGCGCCAGCAGTGGGAGCGGGGGGTACCAAGAGACCCAGTACTTC | CASSGSGGYQETQYF
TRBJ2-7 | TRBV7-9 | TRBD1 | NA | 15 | TGTGCCAGCAGCTTTAGGACAGGGAGTTCCTACGAGCAGTACTTC | CASSFRTGSSYEQYF
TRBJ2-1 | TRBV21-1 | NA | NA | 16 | TGTGCCAGCAGCGCCGGCGGGGGGAGCTCCTACAATGAGCAGTTCTTC | CASSAGGGSSYNEQFF
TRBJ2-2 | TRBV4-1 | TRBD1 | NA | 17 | TGCGCCAGCAGCCAAGACGGGGACAGCGCGAACACCGGGGAGCTGTTTTTT | CASSQDGDSANTGELFF
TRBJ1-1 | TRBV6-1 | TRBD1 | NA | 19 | TGTGCCAGCAGTGAATTCGGGCAGGGGGCGCGTTGGGGAAAGACTGAAGCTTTCTTT | CASSEFGQGARWGKTEAFF
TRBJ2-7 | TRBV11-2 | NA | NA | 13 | TGTGCCAGCAGCCCAGGAGGGTTCTACGAGCAGTACTTC | CASSPGGFYEQYF
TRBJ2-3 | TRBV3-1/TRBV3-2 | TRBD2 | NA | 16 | TGTGCCAGCAGCCAAGCCCTCTCCAGCGGGGGTGATACGCAGTATTTT | CASSQALSSGGDTQYF
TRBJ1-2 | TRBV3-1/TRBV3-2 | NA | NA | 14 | TGTGCCAGCAGCCAGCTCGACAGGCTATATGGCTACACCTTC | CASSQLDRLYGYTF
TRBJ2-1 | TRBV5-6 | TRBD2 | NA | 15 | TGTGCCAGCAGCTTGGGCCAGCGGGGGATTTTTAAGCAGTTCTTC | CASSLGQRGIFKQFF
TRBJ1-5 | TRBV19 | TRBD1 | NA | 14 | TGTGCCAGTAGGACAGGGTTGGGCAATCAGCCCCAGCATTTT | CASRTGLGNQPQHF
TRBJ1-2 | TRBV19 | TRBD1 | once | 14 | TGTGCCAGTAGTCCTTCTCGACAGGGCTATGGCTACACCTTC | CASSPSRQGYGYTF
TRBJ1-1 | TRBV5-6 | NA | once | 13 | TGTGCCAGCAGCTTGCCAGGGAGGACTGAAGCTTTCTTT | CASSLPGRTEAFF
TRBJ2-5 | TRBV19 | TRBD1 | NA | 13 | TGTGCCAGTAGTACGGACAGGGTTGAGGCCCAGTACTTC | CASSTDRVEAQYF
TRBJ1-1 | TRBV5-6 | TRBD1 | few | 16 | TGTGCCAGCAGGAGGGGTCTGCGGGACAGGGGAACTGAAGCTTTCTTT | CASRRGLRDRGTEAFF
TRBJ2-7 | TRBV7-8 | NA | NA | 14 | TGTGCCAGCAGCTTAGCCTTCGGGTCCTACGAGCAGTACTTC | CASSLAFGSYEQYF
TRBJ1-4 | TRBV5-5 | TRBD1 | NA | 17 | TGTGCCAGCAGCTTCAGGACAGGGAGCGCAACTAATGAAAAACTGTTTTTT | CASSFRTGSATNEKLFF
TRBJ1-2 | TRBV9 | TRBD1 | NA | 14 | TGTGCCAGCAGCGTAGAGGGACAGGGCTTTGGCTACACCTTC | CASSVEGQGFGYTF
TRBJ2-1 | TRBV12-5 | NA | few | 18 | TGTGCTAGTGGTTTGGTACAAGGTCCGAGGTGGTCCTACAATGAGCAGTTCTTC | CASGLVQGPRWSYNEQFF
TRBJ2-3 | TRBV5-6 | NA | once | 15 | TGTGCCAGCAGCGCCTACACAGGAGCCACAGATACGCAGTATTTT | CASSAYTGATDTQYF
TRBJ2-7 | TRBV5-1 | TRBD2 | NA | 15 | TGCGCCAGCAGCTTGGTCGGGACTAGCGGTTACGAGCAGTACTTC | CASSLVGTSGYEQYF
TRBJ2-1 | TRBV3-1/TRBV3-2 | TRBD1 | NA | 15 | TGTGCCAGCAGCCTGCGAGGGACAGGGGGAAATGAGCAGTTCTTC | CASSLRGTGGNEQFF
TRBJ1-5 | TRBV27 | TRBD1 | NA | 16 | TGTGCCAGCAGTTTATATGGCAGGGGGCCGAATCAGCCCCAGCATTTT | CASSLYGRGPNQPQHF
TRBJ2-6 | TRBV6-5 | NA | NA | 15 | TGTGCCAGCATTACAGGGTGGTCTGGGGCCAACGTCCTGACTTTC | CASITGWSGANVLTF
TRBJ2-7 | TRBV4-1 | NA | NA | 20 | TGCGCCAGCAGCCAAAATGGGAGACTGGGCGGGGGACACCTCTCCTACGAGCAGTACTTC | CASSQNGRLGGGHLSYEQYF
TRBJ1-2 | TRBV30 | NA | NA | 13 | TGTGCCTGGATATCCCTTTTCTCCTATGGCTACACCTTC | CAWISLFSYGYTF
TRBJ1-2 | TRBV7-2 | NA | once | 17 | TGTGCCAGCAGCTTAGATTCGTCAGCCGGGACAAGAAACGGCTACACCTTC | CASSLDSSAGTRNGYTF
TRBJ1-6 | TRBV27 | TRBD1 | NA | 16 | TGTGCCAGCAGTTTACAGGGGGGCTCCTATAATTCACCCCTCCACTTT | CASSLQGGSYNSPLHF
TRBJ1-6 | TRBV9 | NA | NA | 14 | TGTGCCAGCAGCACTAGGACGTCAAATTCACCCCTCCACTTT | CASSTRTSNSPLHF
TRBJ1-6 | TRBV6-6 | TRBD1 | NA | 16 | TGTGCCAGCAGTTACGGCGTGGACAGGGATAATTCACCCCTCCACTTT | CASSYGVDRDNSPLHF
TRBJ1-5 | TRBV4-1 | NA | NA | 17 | TGCGCCAGCAGCCAAGATCAGGCCAAGCGGGGCAATCAGCCCCAGCATTTT | CASSQDQAKRGNQPQHF
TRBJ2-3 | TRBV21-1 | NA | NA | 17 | TGTGCCAGCAGGATCCGGCCCCCTAGCGGGGGAACAGATACGCAGTATTTT | CASRIRPPSGGTDTQYF
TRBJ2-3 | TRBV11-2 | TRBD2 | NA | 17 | TGTGCCAGCAGCACCGGCCGGCTAGCGGGAGGCACAGATACGCAGTATTTT | CASSTGRLAGGTDTQYF
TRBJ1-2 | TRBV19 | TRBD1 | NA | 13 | TGTGCCAGTACCCGCGACAGGGTGTATGGCTACACCTTC | CASTRDRVYGYTF
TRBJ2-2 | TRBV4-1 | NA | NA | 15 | TGCGCCAGCAGCCAAAGGGGTCGGAACACCGGGGAGCTGTTTTTT | CASSQRGRNTGELFF
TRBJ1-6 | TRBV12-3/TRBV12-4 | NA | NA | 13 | TGTGCCAGCAGTCACACAGGGAGTTCTCCCCTCCACTTT | CASSHTGSSPLHF
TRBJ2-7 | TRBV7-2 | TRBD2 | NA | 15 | TGTGCCAGCAGCATAACTAGCGGGGTGGGCTACGAGCAGTACTTC | CASSITSGVGYEQYF
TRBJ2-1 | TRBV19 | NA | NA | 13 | TGTGCCAGTAGTAACGGGGGTTCCAATGAGCAGTTCTTC | CASSNGGSNEQFF
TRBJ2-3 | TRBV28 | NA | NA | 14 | TGTGCCAGCAGTCGAAACAGCCTGGCAGATACGCAGTATTTT | CASSRNSLADTQYF
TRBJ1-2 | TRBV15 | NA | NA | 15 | TGTGCCACCAGCAGAGAATTGGCCGCCCCGCGGGGCTACACCTTC | CATSRELAAPRGYTF